The T cell receptor beta chain described here comes from a study of cytotoxic CD8 clonotypes in ibrutinib-treated CLL. Only in-frame clones appear in the TCRdb table, and some are missing; sequencing was by immunoSEQ multiplex PCR. This table holds some 140,000 clones, approximately 89% found once. This CDR3 has 13 amino acids. Germline V CDR1 and CDR2: SGHTA, FQGTGA. V was trimmed by 4 bases and J by 2 bases, leaving 8 bases between them. There are many counts of this clone. The origin of this receptor is a human donor with chronic lymphocytic leukemia. The material sequenced was PBMCs, taken after 12 months of ibrutinib treatment. This chain uses TRBV7-3 with TRBJ1-2; a weak D match, TRBD1 (6 bases). CDR3 residues: CASSWGQNYGYTF. The CDR3, as DNA: TGTGCCAGCAGCTGGGGACAAAACTATGGCTACACCTTC.